These 20 T cell receptor beta chains came from one sample sequenced in a study of shared clonotypes between healthy human individuals. Only in-frame clones appear in the TCRdb table, and some are missing; sequencing was by immunoSEQ multiplex PCR. The sample records some 1.5 million clones, roughly 98% being singletons. Sequencing was performed on naive CD4+ T cells sorted from blood. The subset denotes: CD45RA+ positively selected. These receptors originate from a man aged 25-45 years in good health.

This clone was seen once. This chain uses TRBV29-1 with TRBJ2-1, with TRBD1 matching over 7 bases. The CDR3 extends over 13 amino acids. The junction had 4 bases not matched to a gene; V was cut back by 6 bases and J by 2 bases. Germline assignment: CDR1 SQVTM and CDR2 ANQGSEA. CDR3 sequence (DNA): TGCAGCGTCGACAGGGACCCCTACAATGAGCAGTTCTTC. Its translation: CSVDRDPYNEQFF.

The chain couples TRBV28 to TRBJ2-3; TRBD1 might be the D (5 bases). V lost 3 bases and J 2 bases, leaving 18 bases between the germline ends. CDR3 length: 17 residues. Germline V lookup: CDR1 MDHEN, CDR2 SYDVKM. This CDR3 is CASSLRMGPQNTDTQYF. The CDR3 region has the DNA TGTGCCAGCAGTTTGCGGATGGGGCCCCAAAACACAGATACGCAGTATTTT.

This rearrangement joins TRBV29-1 to TRBJ1-1; no clear D gene. The germline V gene has CDR1 SQVTM and CDR2 ANQGSEA. The CDR3 has 12 amino acids. Trimming pared 7 bases from V and 3 bases from J, leaving 12 bases between. CDR3 in amino acids: CSATRAHTEAFF. In nucleotides, the CDR3 is TGCAGCGCGACCCGGGCCCACACTGAAGCTTTCTTT.

The V gene is TRBV5-5, the J gene TRBJ1-1, with D uncertain. V was clipped by 5 bases and J by 8 bases, with 13 bases between them. This CDR3 has 12 amino acids. Germline V gives CDR1 SGHKS, CDR2 YYEKEE (reference sequence). The CDR3 DNA is TGTGCCAGCAGGAGGGTCCTCGGGGAAGCTTTCTTT. Encoded protein: CASRRVLGEAFF. The whole variable domain, filled in from reference TRBV5-5 and TRBJ1-1, reads DAGVTQSPTHLIKTRGQQVTLRCSPISGHKSVSWYQQVLGQGPQFIFQYYEKEERGRGNFPDRFSARQFPNYSSELNVNALLLGDSALYLCASRRVLGEAFFGQGTRLTVV.

V is TRBV18 and J is TRBJ1-3; D gene ambiguous. Germline values: CDR1 KGHSH, CDR2 LQKENI. Between the trimmed V and J ends, which lost 2 bases and 2 bases, there was a span of 13 bases. The CDR3 sequence is 16 residues long. This CDR3 reads CASSPVGDMAGNTIYF. The CDR3 nucleotides are TGTGCCAGCTCACCAGTTGGGGATATGGCTGGAAACACCATATATTTT.

The gene calls are TRBV7-2 and TRBJ2-5, with no clear D. Trimming took 3 bases from V and 5 from J, leaving 10 bases between them. The CDR3 has 13 residues. Germline V gene sequence: CDR1 SGHTA, CDR2 FQGNSA. Written as DNA, the CDR3 is TGTGCCAGCAGCTTCCTAGTAGAGGAGACCCAGTACTTC. Translated: CASSFLVEETQYF.

This chain joins TRBV5-5 and TRBJ2-7, with 10 bases identical to TRBD1. The CDR3 length is 16 residues. Germline V gives CDR1 SGHKS, CDR2 YYEKEE (reference sequence). V trimming: 3 bases; J trimming: 1 base; junction bases outside the gene matches: 7. CDR3 amino acids: CASSSLPGQGSYEQYF. Written as DNA, the CDR3 is TGTGCCAGCAGCTCCCTACCGGGACAGGGGTCCTACGAGCAGTACTTC.

This clone was seen a single time. Within the sample, other DNA sequences also encode this same CDR3. The rearrangement joins TRBV7-2 to TRBJ1-1; weak D call: TRBD1 (5 bases). Trimming shortened V by 2 bases and J by 6 bases, and 13 bases separated the two germline ends. CDR3 length: 14 amino acids. Per the germline V gene, CDR1 is SGHTA and CDR2 is FQGNSA. CDR3 sequence (DNA): TGTGCCAGCAGCTTACTAGGTCGGGGCGCTGAAGCTTTCTTT. It specifies CASSLLGRGAEAFF.

The CDR3 DNA reads TGCGCCAGCAGCTTAAATCAGGGAACCGGGGAGCTGTTTTTT. The encoded protein is CASSLNQGTGELFF. V gene TRBV5-1 combines with J gene TRBJ2-2; D might be TRBD1 (5 bases). CDR3 length: 14 amino acids. The germline V and J ends were trimmed by 2 bases and 5 bases, with 10 bases remaining between them. CDR1 is SGHRS and CDR2 is YFSETQ in the germline V gene.

The chain has TRBV18 and TRBJ2-7; possibly TRBD1 or TRBD2 for D (5 bases each). The V gene lost 6 bases and the J gene lost 0 bases, with 27 bases spanning the gap. Germline loops: CDR1 KGHSH, CDR2 LQKENI. The CDR3 loop spans 19 amino acids. The CDR3 DNA follows: TGTGCCAGCTCCCCAATACATCCAGCCGGGACCCAACCCTCCTACGAGCAGTACTTC. Protein: CASSPIHPAGTQPSYEQYF.

J is TRBJ2-7 and V is TRBV28; D may correspond to TRBD1 or TRBD2 (6 bases each). V lost 3 bases to trimming and J lost 5 bases, with 11 bases between them. Germline lookup yields CDR1 MDHEN and CDR2 SYDVKM. This CDR3 is 13 amino acids long. The DNA for the CDR3 is TGTGCCAGCAGTTTCCGGGGGCAGAACGAGCAGTACTTC. Amino acid sequence: CASSFRGQNEQYF.

This chain connects TRBV10-2 to TRBJ2-7, with D uncertain. Trimming took off 6 bases at V and 2 bases at J, with 8 bases between the two ends. Germline lookup yields CDR1 WSHSY and CDR2 SAAADI. The CDR3 covers 12 residues. The CDR3 DNA is TGCGCCAGCAGCGCTGGGCCCTACGAGCAGTACTTC. Translating gives CASSAGPYEQYF.

The CDR3 DNA reads as TGTGCCATCAGTTACGGGTTTGAGCAGTTCTTC. This codes for CAISYGFEQFF. The chain employs TRBV10-3 and TRBJ2-1; no clear D gene. Trimming removed 5 bases from V and 9 bases from J, with 8 bases in between. Germline-derived CDR1 and CDR2 are ENHRY and SYGVKD. This CDR3 region has 11 residues.

As for this clone: Other DNA sequences in the sample encode the same CDR3. This chain joins TRBV6-1 and TRBJ1-5; 8 nucleotides match TRBD1. J gave up 6 bases and V 3 bases, and 7 bases lay outside the gene matches. CDR1 MNHNS and CDR2 SASEGT come from the germline V gene. The CDR3 is 15 amino acids. The CDR3: CASSEAGQGRQPQHF. The CDR3 nucleotides are TGTGCCAGCAGTGAGGCCGGACAGGGTCGTCAGCCCCAGCATTTT.

The chain is built from TRBV11-2 and TRBJ2-5; D unclear. The ends were cut back, 4 bases at V and 4 bases at J, with 10 bases in the middle. Germline V CDR1 and CDR2: SGHAT, FQNNGV. This CDR3 has 13 amino acids. The CDR3 sequence: CASSSPLGETQYF. The CDR3 DNA follows: TGTGCCAGCAGCTCCCCTCTAGGAGAGACCCAGTACTTC.

This chain links TRBV21-1 with TRBJ1-5. TRBV21-1 is given as a pseudogene. CDR3 length: 15 amino acids. CDR3 protein: CASSGRDGGNQPQHF. CDR3 nucleotide sequence: TGTGCCAGCAGCGGCCGGGATGGGGGCAATCAGCCCCAGCATTTT.

The gene calls are TRBV6-1 and TRBJ2-5, with 7 bases fitting TRBD1. Germline trimming cut 9 bases from V and 3 bases from J; bases unmatched to any gene: 10. This CDR3 has 14 amino acids. The germline CDR1 and CDR2 sequences are MNHNS and SASEGT. CDR3 bases: TGTGCCAGTGTCCCCGGGACAGTTAAAGAGACCCAGTACTTC. Amino acid sequence: CASVPGTVKETQYF.

The chain couples TRBV7-9 to TRBJ2-1; D uncertain. The CDR3 covers 13 residues. Germline V gives CDR1 SEHNR, CDR2 FQNEAQ (reference sequence). Between the trimmed V and J ends, which lost 3 bases and 4 bases, there was a span of 7 bases. The chain's CDR3 is CASSFGRYNEQFF. DNA of the CDR3: TGTGCCAGCAGCTTTGGTCGGTACAATGAGCAGTTCTTC.

The V and J genes are TRBV9 and TRBJ2-2; the D is unclear. The CDR3 is 15 residues long. V shed 3 bases and J shed 6 bases, with 15 bases lying between them. Germline V gene data show CDR1 as SGDLS and CDR2 as YYNGEE. CDR3 region: CASSAQGSYPGELFF. The CDR3 region has the DNA TGTGCCAGCAGCGCCCAAGGGTCTTACCCCGGGGAGCTGTTTTTT. The whole variable domain, filled in from reference TRBV9 and TRBJ2-2, reads DSGVTQTPKHLITATGQRVTLRCSPRSGDLSVYWYQQSLDQGLQFLIQYYNGEERAKGNILERFSAQQFPDLHSELNLSSLELGDSALYFCASSAQGSYPGELFFGEGSRLTVL.

The V call is TRBV2, the J call TRBJ2-5; TRBD2 matches 11 bases. Germline CDR1 and CDR2: SNHLY and FYNNEI. This CDR3 comprises 16 residues. V shed 10 bases, J shed 2 bases, and the junction held 12 bases outside the gene matches. CDR3 DNA sequence: TGTGCCATTAGGGGGCTAGCGGGAGGAATGCAAGAGACCCAGTACTTC. Its translation is CAIRGLAGGMQETQYF.